This is a list of T cell receptor beta chains from one sample in a study of T cells in Graves' hyperthyroidism and ophthalmopathy. Using its own MiXCR run on the multiplex PCR reads, TCRdb lists one record per CDR3 protein. The data contain about 590,000 distinct CDR3 sequences, around a sixth of them seen just once; the ten biggest clones take up approximately 7.4%. Sequences were obtained from blood. These receptors all stem from a woman in her thirties with Graves' hyperthyroidism. The CDR3 runs from the conserved cysteine through the conserved F or W. A D gene is named only where the DNA matches it firmly. A row's size may be missing; if present it is once, few, many or a size class.

many,TRBJ2-3,NA,TRBV7-9,CASSLSTGTDTQYF,TGTGCCAGCAGCTTAAGCACAGGTACAGATACGCAGTATTTT
NA,TRBJ2-7,NA,TRBV4-1,CASSQDPRAYEQYF,TGCGCCAGCAGCCAAGATCCCAGGGCGTACGAGCAGTACTTC
many,TRBJ2-1,TRBD2,TRBV7-3,CASSPVGVSGSGDEQFF,TGTGCCAGCAGCCCCGTAGGGGTTAGCGGGAGCGGGGATGAGCAGTTCTTC
NA,TRBJ1-1,NA,TRBV5-5,CASSFFHTGMNTEAFF,TGTGCCAGCAGCTTTTTCCACACCGGGATGAACACTGAAGCTTTCTTT
NA,TRBJ2-1,NA,TRBV20-1,CSARAEKNYNEQFF,TGCAGTGCTAGAGCGGAGAAAAACTACAATGAGCAGTTCTTC
many,TRBJ1-1,NA,TRBV11-2,CASRRALNTEAFF,TGTGCCAGCCGTCGAGCCCTGAACACTGAAGCTTTCTTT
many,TRBJ2-7,NA,TRBV7-8,CASSLDIGLSSYEQYF,TGTGCCAGCAGCTTAGATATTGGACTGAGCTCCTACGAGCAGTACTTC
many,TRBJ2-5,TRBD2,TRBV2,CASRKVDAGGWETQYF,TGTGCCAGCAGGAAGGTCGATGCGGGAGGATGGGAGACCCAGTACTTC
NA,TRBJ2-5,TRBD2,TRBV28,CASSSSSGRAHVDKETQYF,TGTGCCAGCAGTTCCAGTAGCGGGAGGGCGCACGTTGACAAAGAGACCCAGTACTTC
few,TRBJ2-4,TRBD1,TRBV5-5,CASSPPWTGLNIQYF,TGTGCCAGCAGCCCCCCATGGACAGGATTAAACATTCAGTACTTC
NA,TRBJ2-5,TRBD2,TRBV20-1,CSAHPEGGSQETQYF,TGCAGTGCGCACCCCGAGGGCGGGAGCCAAGAGACCCAGTACTTC
many,TRBJ1-1,NA,TRBV7-9,CASSLALRAYTEAFF,TGTGCCAGCAGCTTAGCCCTCAGGGCGTACACTGAAGCTTTCTTT
NA,TRBJ1-1,TRBD1,TRBV3-1,CASSPPPGTGGLNTEAFF,TGTGCCAGCAGTCCTCCCCCCGGGACAGGGGGCCTGAACACTGAAGCTTTCTTT
many,TRBJ2-1,NA,TRBV6-2/TRBV6-3,CASSYSRLVGEQFF,TGTGCCAGCAGTTACTCGCGACTAGTAGGAGAGCAGTTCTTC
many,TRBJ2-5,NA,TRBV11-2,CASSPAYGKAAYQETQYF,TGTGCCAGCAGCCCGGCCTATGGAAAAGCGGCGTACCAAGAGACCCAGTACTTC
NA,TRBJ2-2,NA,TRBV18,CASSDDPGRWTGELFF,TGTGCCAGCTCAGACGACCCGGGGAGGTGGACCGGGGAGCTGTTTTTT
NA,TRBJ2-4,TRBD1,TRBV5-6,CASSNRDRGIDIQYF,TGTGCCAGCAGCAACCGGGACAGGGGTATTGACATTCAGTACTTC
many,TRBJ2-1,NA,TRBV5-1,CASSVLGGANEQFF,TGCGCCAGCAGCGTCTTAGGCGGGGCTAATGAGCAGTTCTTC
many,TRBJ1-6,TRBD1,TRBV2,CATQPQGASPLHF,TGTGCCACCCAGCCCCAGGGGGCGTCACCCCTCCACTTT
NA,TRBJ1-2,TRBD1,TRBV27,CASSFTKQGARGYTF,TGTGCCAGCAGTTTTACTAAGCAGGGGGCGAGGGGCTACACCTTC
NA,TRBJ1-5,NA,TRBV28,CASSLNQPQHF,TGTGCCAGCAGTTTGAATCAGCCCCAGCATTTT
NA,TRBJ2-7,TRBD2,TRBV20-1,CSAPTSGYTYEQYF,TGCAGTGCGCCGACTAGCGGGTATACCTACGAGCAGTACTTC
many,TRBJ2-7,TRBD1,TRBV12-3/TRBV12-4,CASSLEMSQGNYEQYF,TGTGCCAGCAGTTTAGAAATGTCACAGGGGAACTACGAGCAGTACTTC
many,TRBJ2-7,TRBD2,TRBV6-1,CASSSTSGRGGSYEQYF,TGTGCCAGCAGCTCGACTAGCGGGAGGGGGGGCTCCTACGAGCAGTACTTC
many,TRBJ2-7,NA,TRBV6-5,CASSYRGGSYEQYF,TGTGCCAGCAGTTACCGTGGAGGGTCCTACGAGCAGTACTTC
many,TRBJ2-1,NA,TRBV20-1,CSASDHGSYNEQFF,TGCAGTGCTAGCGACCATGGCTCCTACAATGAGCAGTTCTTC
many,TRBJ2-7,TRBD2,TRBV7-2,CASSLVAGGYEQYF,TGTGCCAGCAGCTTAGTAGCGGGAGGTTACGAGCAGTACTTC
many,TRBJ1-1,NA,TRBV29-1,CSGSRVNTEAFF,TGCAGCGGGAGCAGGGTGAACACTGAAGCTTTCTTT